The clone carrying this TCR beta chain was observed a handful of times. What it binds is not known. This CDR3 contains 16 residues. V lost 4 bases to trimming and J lost 4 bases, with 19 bases between them. Germline assignment: CDR1 SGHTA and CDR2 FQGNSA. TCRdb re-called the 5' RACE reads with MiXCR, one entry per CDR3 protein. Of about 700,000 distinct CDR3 sequences in the sample, roughly 6% were seen once. This entry comes from a study of identical twins. Findings of the study overall: Rather than following the same donors, the conclusions depended on cross-sectional statistical analysis. A lower insertion count was a feature of abundant cord blood beta clonotypes, with no such feature in memory repertoires.

This receptor was identified in a man aged 18 to 35 in good health. This chain uses TRBV7-2 with TRBJ1-2; D might be TRBD1 (5 bases). The sample consisted of naive T cells sorted from blood. The CDR3 region is CASSSPPAAGTYGYTF. CDR3 nucleotides: TGTGCCAGCAGCTCCCCGCCAGCTGCTGGGACCTATGGCTACACCTTC.